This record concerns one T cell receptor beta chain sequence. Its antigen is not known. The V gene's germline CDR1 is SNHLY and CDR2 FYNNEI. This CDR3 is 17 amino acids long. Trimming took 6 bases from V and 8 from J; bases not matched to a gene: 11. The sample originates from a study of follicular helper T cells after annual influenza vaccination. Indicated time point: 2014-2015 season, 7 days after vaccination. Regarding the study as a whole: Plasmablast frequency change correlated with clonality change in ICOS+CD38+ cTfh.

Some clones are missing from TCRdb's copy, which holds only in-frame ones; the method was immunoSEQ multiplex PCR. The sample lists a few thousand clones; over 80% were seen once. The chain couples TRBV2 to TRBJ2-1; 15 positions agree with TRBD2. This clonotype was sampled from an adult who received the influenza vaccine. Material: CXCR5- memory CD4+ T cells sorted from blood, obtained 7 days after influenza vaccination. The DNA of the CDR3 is TGTGCCAGCAGGGGACTAGCGGGGGGAGGCCTCGTCTATGAGCAGTTCTTC. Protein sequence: CASRGLAGGGLVYEQFF.